This T cell receptor (beta chain) was found in a study of shared clonotypes between healthy human individuals. Study processing details: As immunoSEQ supplied junction-only sequences (without quality scores), filtering differed. Some clones are missing from TCRdb's copy, which holds only in-frame ones; the method was immunoSEQ multiplex PCR. That table furnishes V, J and clone size, whereas the DNA furnished D and trimming. This table has 2 million to 3 million clones, 90% to 95% appearing once. Into CD45RA+ naive and CD45RA-negative memory subsets, the CD4+ cells were split. General study results and limits: Researchers found naive subsets generally carried larger estimated richness than memory subsets. Clonotypes shared by all four sorted-subset donors had higher generation probabilities than non-shared clonotypes.

On this clone: Its antigen remains unknown.

Germline CDR1 SQVTM, CDR2 ANQGSEA. The CDR3 contains 16 residues. Trimming took 7 bases from V and 2 from J, leaving 23 bases between them. The sample taken for sequencing was naive CD4+ T cells from PBMCs. Documented subset: CD45RA+ positively selected. This sequence joins TRBV29-1 and TRBJ1-2; D ambiguous. The origin of this receptor is a man aged 18 to 30 in good health. Some clones in this sample may be carry-over from other donors' samples. CDR3 sequence (DNA): TGCAGCGCTCTGATGGGATTGGGGAGCTTCAACTATGGCTACACCTTC. It translates to CSALMGLGSFNYGYTF. Full variable domain (outside the CDR3, taken from reference TRBV29-1 and TRBJ1-2): SAVISQKPSRDICQRGTSLTIQCQVDSQVTMMFWYRQQPGQSLTLIATANQGSEATYESGFVIDKFPISRPNLTFSTLTVSNMSPEDSSIYLCSALMGLGSFNYGYTFGSGTRLTVV.